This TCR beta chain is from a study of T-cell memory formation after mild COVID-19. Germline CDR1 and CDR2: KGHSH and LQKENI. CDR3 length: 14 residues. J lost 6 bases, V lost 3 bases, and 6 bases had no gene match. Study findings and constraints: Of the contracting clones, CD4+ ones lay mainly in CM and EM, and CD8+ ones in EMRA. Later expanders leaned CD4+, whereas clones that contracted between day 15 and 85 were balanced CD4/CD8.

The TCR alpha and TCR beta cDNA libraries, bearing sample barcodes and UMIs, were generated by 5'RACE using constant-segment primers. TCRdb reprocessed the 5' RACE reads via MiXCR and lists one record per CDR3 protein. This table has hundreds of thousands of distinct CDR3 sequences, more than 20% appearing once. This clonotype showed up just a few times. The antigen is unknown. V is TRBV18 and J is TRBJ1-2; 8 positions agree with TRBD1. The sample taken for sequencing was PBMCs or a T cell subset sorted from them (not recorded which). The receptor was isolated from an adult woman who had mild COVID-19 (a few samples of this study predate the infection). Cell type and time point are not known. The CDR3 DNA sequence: TGTGCCAGCTCACCCCCGGGACAGGCCCATGGCTACACCTTC. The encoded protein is CASSPPGQAHGYTF. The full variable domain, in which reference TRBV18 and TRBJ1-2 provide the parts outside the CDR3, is NAGVMQNPRHLVRRRGQEARLRCSPMKGHSHVYWYRQLPEEGLKFMVYLQKENIIDESGMPKERFSAEFPKEGPSILRIQQVVRGDSAAYFCASSPPGQAHGYTFGSGTRLTVV.